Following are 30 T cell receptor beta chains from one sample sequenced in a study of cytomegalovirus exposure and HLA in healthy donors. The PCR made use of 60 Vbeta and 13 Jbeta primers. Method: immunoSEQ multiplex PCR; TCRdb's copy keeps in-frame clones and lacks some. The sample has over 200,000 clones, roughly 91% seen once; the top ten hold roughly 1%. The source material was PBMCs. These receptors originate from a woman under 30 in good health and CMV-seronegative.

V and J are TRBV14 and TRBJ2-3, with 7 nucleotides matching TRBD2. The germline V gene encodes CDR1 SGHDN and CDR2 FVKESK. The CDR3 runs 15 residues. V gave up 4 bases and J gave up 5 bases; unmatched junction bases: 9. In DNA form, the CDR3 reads TGTGCCAGCAGCCGTGTGGCGGGAGTAAAAGATACGCAGTATTTT. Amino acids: CASSRVAGVKDTQYF.

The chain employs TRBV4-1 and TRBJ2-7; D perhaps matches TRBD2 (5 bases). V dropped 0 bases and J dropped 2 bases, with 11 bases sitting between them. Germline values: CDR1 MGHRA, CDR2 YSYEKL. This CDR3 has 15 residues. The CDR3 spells CASSQEQRTTYEQYF. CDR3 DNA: TGCGCCAGCAGCCAAGAACAGCGGACGACCTACGAGCAGTACTTC.

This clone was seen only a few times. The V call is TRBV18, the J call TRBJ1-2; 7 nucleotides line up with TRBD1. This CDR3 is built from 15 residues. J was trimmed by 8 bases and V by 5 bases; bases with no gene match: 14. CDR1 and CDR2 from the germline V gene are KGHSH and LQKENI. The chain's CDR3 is CASSGGTASGMGYTF. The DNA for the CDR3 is TGTGCCAGCTCAGGCGGGACAGCCTCTGGAATGGGCTACACCTTC.

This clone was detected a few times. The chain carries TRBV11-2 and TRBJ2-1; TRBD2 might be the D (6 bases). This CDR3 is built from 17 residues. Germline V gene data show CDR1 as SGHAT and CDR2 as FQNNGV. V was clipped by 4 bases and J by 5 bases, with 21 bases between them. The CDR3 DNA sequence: TGTGCCAGCAGCTCGAGAGTAGGCGGGACGAGGGACAATGAGCAGTTCTTC. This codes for CASSSRVGGTRDNEQFF.

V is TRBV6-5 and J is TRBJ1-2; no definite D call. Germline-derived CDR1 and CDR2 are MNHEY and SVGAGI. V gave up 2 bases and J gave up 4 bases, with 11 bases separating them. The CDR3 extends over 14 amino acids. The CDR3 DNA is TGTGCCAGCAGTTACAGTCTTCTGGCCTATGGCTACACCTTC. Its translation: CASSYSLLAYGYTF.

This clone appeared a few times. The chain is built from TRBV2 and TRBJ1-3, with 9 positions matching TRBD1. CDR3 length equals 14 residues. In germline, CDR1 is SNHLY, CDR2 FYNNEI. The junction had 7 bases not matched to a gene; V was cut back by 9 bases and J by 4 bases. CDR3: CASSMDRGGNTIYF. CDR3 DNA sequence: TGTGCCAGTTCCATGGACAGGGGCGGAAACACCATATATTTT.

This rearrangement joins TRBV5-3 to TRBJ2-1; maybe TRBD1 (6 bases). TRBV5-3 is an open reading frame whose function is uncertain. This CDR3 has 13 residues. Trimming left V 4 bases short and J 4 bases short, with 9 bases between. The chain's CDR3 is CARSGGLYNEQFF. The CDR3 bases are TGTGCCAGAAGCGGGGGCCTATACAATGAGCAGTTCTTC.

Written as DNA, the CDR3 is TGTGCCAGCAGCCAAGGTTTTCTTGAGTACTTC. It codes for CASSQGFLEYF. The V call is TRBV14, the J call TRBJ2-7; D not resolved. This CDR3 contains 11 residues. Germline CDR1 and CDR2: SGHDN and FVKESK. Trimming removed 1 base at V and 11 bases at J, with 9 bases between.

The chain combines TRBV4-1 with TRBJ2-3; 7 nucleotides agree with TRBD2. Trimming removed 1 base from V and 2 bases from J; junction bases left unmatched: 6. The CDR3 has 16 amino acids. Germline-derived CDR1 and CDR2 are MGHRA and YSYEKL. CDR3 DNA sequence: TGCGCCAGCAGCCAAGGGGGAGGGACTGCCACAGATACGCAGTATTTT. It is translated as CASSQGGGTATDTQYF.

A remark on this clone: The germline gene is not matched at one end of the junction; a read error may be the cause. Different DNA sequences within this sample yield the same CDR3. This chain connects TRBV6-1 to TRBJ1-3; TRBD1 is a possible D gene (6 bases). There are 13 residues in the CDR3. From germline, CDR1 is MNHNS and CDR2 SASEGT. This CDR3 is CASKQGRGNTIYF. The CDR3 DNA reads TGTGCTAGCAAGCAGGGAAGGGGGAACACCATATATTTT.

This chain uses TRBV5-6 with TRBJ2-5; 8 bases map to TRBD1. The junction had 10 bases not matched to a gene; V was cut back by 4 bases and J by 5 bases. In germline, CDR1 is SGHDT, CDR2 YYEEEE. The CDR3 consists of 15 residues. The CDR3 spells CASSASGTGEETQYF. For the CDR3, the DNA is TGTGCCAGCAGCGCCTCCGGGACAGGAGAGGAGACCCAGTACTTC. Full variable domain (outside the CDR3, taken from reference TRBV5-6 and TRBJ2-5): DAGVTQSPTHLIKTRGQQVTLRCSPKSGHDTVSWYQQALGQGPQFIFQYYEEEERQRGNFPDRFSGHQFPNYSSELNVNALLLGDSALYLCASSASGTGEETQYFGPGTRLLVL.

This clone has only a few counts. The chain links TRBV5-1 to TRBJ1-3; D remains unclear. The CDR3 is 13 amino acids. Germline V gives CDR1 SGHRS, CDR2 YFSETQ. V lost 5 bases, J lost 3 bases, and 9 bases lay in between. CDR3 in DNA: TGCGCCAGCAGGGAGGGAGATGGAAACACCATATATTTT. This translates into CASREGDGNTIYF. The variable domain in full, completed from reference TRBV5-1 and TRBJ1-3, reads KAGVTQTPRYLIKTRGQQVTLSCSPISGHRSVSWYQQTPGQGLQFLFEYFSETQRNKGNFPGRFSGRQFSNSRSEMNVSTLELGDSALYLCASREGDGNTIYFGEGSWLTVV.

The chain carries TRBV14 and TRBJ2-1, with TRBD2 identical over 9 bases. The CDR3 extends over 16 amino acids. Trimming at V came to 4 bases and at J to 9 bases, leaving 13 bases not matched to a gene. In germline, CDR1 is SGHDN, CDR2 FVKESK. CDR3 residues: CASSLLGAGGLSEQFF. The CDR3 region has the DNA TGTGCCAGCAGCCTCCTTGGAGCGGGAGGATTGAGTGAGCAGTTCTTC.

As DNA, the CDR3 is TGCAGCGTTGGAGATATGCCCGGGAGACCTACCTACGAGCAGTACTTC. Its protein is CSVGDMPGRPTYEQYF. This chain joins TRBV29-1 and TRBJ2-5; possibly TRBD2 for D (6 bases). The end of the DNA is better explained by TRBJ2-7, so the J call may be wrong. Germline V gene sequence: CDR1 SQVTM, CDR2 ANQGSEA. The CDR3 sequence is 16 residues long.

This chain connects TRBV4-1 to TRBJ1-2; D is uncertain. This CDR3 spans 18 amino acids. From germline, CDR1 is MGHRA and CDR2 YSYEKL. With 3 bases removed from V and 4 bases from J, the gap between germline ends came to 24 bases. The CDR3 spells CASSHAGKSYRTSYGYTF. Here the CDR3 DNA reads TGCGCCAGCAGCCATGCCGGGAAAAGCTACCGTACTAGCTATGGCTACACCTTC.

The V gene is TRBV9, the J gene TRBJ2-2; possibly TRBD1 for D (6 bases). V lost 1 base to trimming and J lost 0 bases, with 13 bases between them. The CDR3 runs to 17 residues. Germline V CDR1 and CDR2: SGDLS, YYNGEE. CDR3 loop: CASSVYLTGANTGELFF. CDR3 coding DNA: TGTGCCAGCAGCGTATATCTGACAGGAGCGAACACCGGGGAGCTGTTTTTT.

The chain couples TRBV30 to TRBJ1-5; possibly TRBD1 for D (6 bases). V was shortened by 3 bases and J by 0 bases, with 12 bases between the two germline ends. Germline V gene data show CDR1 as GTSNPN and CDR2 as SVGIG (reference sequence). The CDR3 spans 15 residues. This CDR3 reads CAWSRGVYSNQPQHF. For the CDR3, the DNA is TGTGCCTGGAGCAGGGGCGTTTATAGCAATCAGCCCCAGCATTTT.

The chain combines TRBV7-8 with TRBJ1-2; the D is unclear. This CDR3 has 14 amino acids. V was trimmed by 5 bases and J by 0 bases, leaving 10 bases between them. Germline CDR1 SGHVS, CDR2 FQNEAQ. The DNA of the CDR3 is TGTGCCAGCAGCCCCTCCGTCTCTAACTATGGCTACACCTTC. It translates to CASSPSVSNYGYTF.

CDR3 sequence reads: CASRSTGASEIQYF. CDR3 in DNA: TGTGCCAGCAGATCAACAGGGGCGTCAGAAATTCAGTACTTC. The chain joins TRBV6-5 to TRBJ2-4, with 7 bases lining up with TRBD1. This CDR3 is built from 14 residues. The V and J ends lost 6 bases and 10 bases, in that order; junction bases with no gene match: 12. Looked up from germline, CDR1 is MNHEY and CDR2 is SVGAGI.

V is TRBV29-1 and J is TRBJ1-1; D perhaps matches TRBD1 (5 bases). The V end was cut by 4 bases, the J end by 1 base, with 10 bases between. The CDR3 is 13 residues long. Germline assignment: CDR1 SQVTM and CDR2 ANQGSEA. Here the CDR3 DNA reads TGCAGCGTTGTCGCCAGGGCGAACACTGAAGCTTTCTTT. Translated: CSVVARANTEAFF.

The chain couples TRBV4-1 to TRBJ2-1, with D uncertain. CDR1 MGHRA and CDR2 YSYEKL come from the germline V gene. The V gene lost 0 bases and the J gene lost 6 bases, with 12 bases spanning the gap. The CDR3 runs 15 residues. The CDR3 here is CASSQDPSLSNEQFF. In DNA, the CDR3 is TGCGCCAGCAGCCAAGACCCGAGTTTGAGCAATGAGCAGTTCTTC.

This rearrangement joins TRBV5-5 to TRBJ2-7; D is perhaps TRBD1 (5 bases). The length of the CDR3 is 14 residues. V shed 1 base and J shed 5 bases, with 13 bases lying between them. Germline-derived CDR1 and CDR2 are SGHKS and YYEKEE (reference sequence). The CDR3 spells CASSLRQGTHEQYF. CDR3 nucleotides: TGTGCCAGCAGCTTGCGTCAGGGTACGCACGAGCAGTACTTC.

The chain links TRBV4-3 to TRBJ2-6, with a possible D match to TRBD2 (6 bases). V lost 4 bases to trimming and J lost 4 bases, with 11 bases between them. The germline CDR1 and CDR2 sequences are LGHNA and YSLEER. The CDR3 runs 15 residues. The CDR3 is CASSLRGTGANVLTF. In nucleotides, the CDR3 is TGCGCCAGCAGCCTCCGGGGGACCGGGGCCAACGTCCTGACTTTC.

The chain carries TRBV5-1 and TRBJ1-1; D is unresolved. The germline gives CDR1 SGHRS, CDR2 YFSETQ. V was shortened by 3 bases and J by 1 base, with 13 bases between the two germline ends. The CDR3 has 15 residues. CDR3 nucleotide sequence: TGCGCCAGCAGCTACGATCGGGTTAGGAACACTGAAGCTTTCTTT. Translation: CASSYDRVRNTEAFF. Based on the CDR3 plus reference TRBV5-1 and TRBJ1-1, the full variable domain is KAGVTQTPRYLIKTRGQQVTLSCSPISGHRSVSWYQQTPGQGLQFLFEYFSETQRNKGNFPGRFSGRQFSNSRSEMNVSTLELGDSALYLCASSYDRVRNTEAFFGQGTRLTVV.

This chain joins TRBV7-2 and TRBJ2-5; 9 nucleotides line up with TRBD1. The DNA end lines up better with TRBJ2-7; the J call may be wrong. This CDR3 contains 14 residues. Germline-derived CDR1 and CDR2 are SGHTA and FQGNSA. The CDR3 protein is CASSPGTGIGEQYF. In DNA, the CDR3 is TGTGCCAGCAGTCCCGGGACAGGGATAGGCGAGCAGTACTTC.

As DNA, the CDR3 is TGTGCCAGCAGTTACTCCGGCGGGATTACCTACGAGCAGTACTTC. Protein: CASSYSGGITYEQYF. The chain links TRBV6-5 to TRBJ2-7; possible D gene TRBD2, 6 bases. This CDR3 comprises 15 residues. The germline V gene has CDR1 MNHEY and CDR2 SVGAGI. V lost 0 bases to trimming and J lost 2 bases, with 11 bases between them.

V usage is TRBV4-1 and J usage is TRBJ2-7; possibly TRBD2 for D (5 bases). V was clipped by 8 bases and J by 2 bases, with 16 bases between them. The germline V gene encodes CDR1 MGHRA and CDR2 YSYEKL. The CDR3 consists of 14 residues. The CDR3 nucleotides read TGCGCCAGCGGCACTAGGGTCGGGGCCTACGAGCAGTACTTC. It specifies CASGTRVGAYEQYF.

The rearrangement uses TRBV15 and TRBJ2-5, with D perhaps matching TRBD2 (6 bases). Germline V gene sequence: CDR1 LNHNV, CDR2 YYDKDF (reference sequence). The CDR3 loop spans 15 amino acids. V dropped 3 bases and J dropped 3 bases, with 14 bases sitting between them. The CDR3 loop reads CATSSPLGGEETQYF. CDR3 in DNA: TGTGCCACCAGCAGCCCCTTAGGAGGGGAAGAGACCCAGTACTTC. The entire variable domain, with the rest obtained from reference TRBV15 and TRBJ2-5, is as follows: DAMVIQNPRYQVTQFGKPVTLSCSQTLNHNVMYWYQQKSSQAPKLLFHYYDKDFNNEADTPDNFQSRRPNTSFCFLDIRSPGLGDTAMYLCATSSPLGGEETQYFGPGTRLLVL.

Written as DNA, the CDR3 is TGTGCCATCAGTGAGCCAGGGGAGATACTCGAGCAGTACTTC. It encodes CAISEPGEILEQYF. The genes are TRBV10-3 and TRBJ2-7, with a tentative D call TRBD1 (6 bases). This CDR3 spans 14 amino acids. The germline gives CDR1 ENHRY, CDR2 SYGVKD. Trimming pared 2 bases from V and 6 bases from J, leaving 14 bases between.

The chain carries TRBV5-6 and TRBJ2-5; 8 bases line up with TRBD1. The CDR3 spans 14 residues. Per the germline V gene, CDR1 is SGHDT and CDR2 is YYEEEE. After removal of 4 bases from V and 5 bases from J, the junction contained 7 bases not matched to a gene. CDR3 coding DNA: TGTGCCAGCAGCAGGACAGGGTTAGGGGAGACCCAGTACTTC. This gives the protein CASSRTGLGETQYF.